The source of this TCR beta chain is a study of T cells in localized non-small cell lung cancer. The ends lost 5 bases at V and 6 bases at J; junction bases unmatched: 6. The CDR3 has 14 amino acids. Germline V gene data show CDR1 as LNHDA and CDR2 as SQIVND (reference sequence). Here immunoSEQ multiplex PCR was the method, and the copy in TCRdb shows in-frame clones only, minus some. The sample has tens of thousands of clones, around four fifths seen once; the top ten hold about 13%. The TCR comes from a female donor of 60 years or more with stage I lung adenocarcinoma. The rearrangement joins TRBV19 to TRBJ2-3; 9 positions match TRBD2. The sample here was peripheral blood, taken before any cancer treatment. The CDR3 sequence: CASSPRTSADTQYF. DNA of the CDR3: TGTGCCAGTAGTCCCCGGACTAGCGCGGATACGCAGTATTTT.